This TCR beta chain is from a study of Ad26.COV2.S vaccination and SARS-CoV-2 variants. V dropped 2 bases and J dropped 1 base, with 15 bases sitting between them. The CDR3 contains 17 residues. The germline V gene has CDR1 LGHNA and CDR2 YNFKEQ. A remark on this clone: Its antigen is unknown.

Study-level results: Substantial breadth was reportedly displayed by spike-specific CD8+ and CD4+ T cell responses after vaccination. Recipients of either vaccine or placebo displayed similar breadth of non-spike TCRs.

Only in-frame clones appear in the TCRdb table, and some are missing; sequencing was by immunoSEQ multiplex PCR. The table records some 320,000 clones, approximately 80% of them present only once. Treatment given: around 19 received Ad26.COV2.S at low or high dose, single or two shots; roughly five received placebo; per-sample allocation not given. Specimens were obtained on day 63 following the first vaccine or placebo injection. An adult aged 18-55 years in Boston served as the donor. It was Wuhan-strain SARS-CoV-2 spike that the Ad26 vaccine vector expressed. V usage is TRBV4-2 and J usage is TRBJ1-3; D unresolved. This receptor was identified in a person aged 18-60 years who received the Ad26.COV2.S COVID-19 vaccine or a placebo. The specimen was peripheral blood, collected in a trial of Ad26.COV2.S vaccine versus placebo. As DNA, the CDR3 is TGTGCCAGCAGCCAACGAGTAGACTCCGTTTCTGGAAACACCATATATTTT. Encoded protein: CASSQRVDSVSGNTIYF.